This T cell receptor (beta chain) derives from a study of response to subunit inactivated influenza vaccine. TCRdb fed the RT-PCR reads into MiXCR, producing one record per CDR3 protein. In the table there are about 700,000 distinct CDR3 sequences, approximately 15% of which are singletons. Germline CDR1 is LGHNA and CDR2 is YSLEER. V was shortened by 0 bases and J by 3 bases, with 9 bases between the two germline ends. This CDR3 is built from 15 residues. Sequenced here: PBMCs from blood, sampled roughly 2 weeks before vaccination. The sequence was collected from a middle-aged man who received an inactivated influenza vaccine. The chain carries TRBV4-3 and TRBJ2-1, with D perhaps matching TRBD2 (5 bases). The DNA of the CDR3 is TGCGCCAGCAGCCAAGATCGCCGGGACTACAATGAGCAGTTCTTC. Its translation is CASSQDRRDYNEQFF.